What follows is one T cell receptor beta chain and its context. Its specificity is not known. The record originates from a study of Graves' ophthalmopathy and Graves' hyperthyroidism. Amplification targeted the TCR beta CDR3 regions, with RNA transcripts as the source material. RT-PCR in the first round used HTBI primers; a second-round multiplex PCR followed. From the multiplex PCR reads, TCRdb called clonotypes with MiXCR, one entry per CDR3 protein. The sample shows 600,000 to 650,000 distinct CDR3 sequences, 22% of them seen only once. Stable hyperthyroidism meant no progression to ophthalmopathy within 18 months of follow-up. General observations from the study: Blood also harbored most expanded thyroid clonotypes above 0.001 frequency.

CDR1 and CDR2 from the germline V gene are MNHEY and SVGAGI. Unmatched junction bases numbered 6, after V lost 1 base and J lost 4 bases. The CDR3 contains 15 residues. V usage is TRBV6-5 and J usage is TRBJ2-7, with 8 nucleotides matching TRBD1. The sequenced sample consisted of peripheral blood. This TCR was sampled from a woman aged 18-30 years with stable Graves' hyperthyroidism. Some clones in this sample may be carry-over from other donors' samples. The CDR3 DNA is TGTGCCAGCAGTTACTTCCCAGGGGGCGGTTACGAGCAGTACTTC. Its protein product is CASSYFPGGGYEQYF.